These 11 T cell receptor beta chains were all obtained from the same sample, sequenced in a study of T cells in women clearing cervical HPV infection (dated by TCRdb to 2016 to 2019). The library was made by the immunoSEQ multiplex PCR assay. The clones in this table, taken by TCRdb from immuneACCESS, are in-frame only. Not every clone is retained; where verified, under half of the shortfall comes from an unresolved V gene, and the cause of the rest is unknown. The table for this sample records more than 10,000 clones. The ten largest clonotypes hold approximately 9.3% of the sample. The sample comprised blood buffy coat. These receptors came from a woman aged 18-70 years with a cervical HPV16 infection that either progressed to CIN3+ or cleared (not recorded which).

Details on this clone: The read finishes 3 residues shy of the CDR3 end, and the germline J gene is used to complete it. The chain joins TRBV20-1 to TRBJ2-5; TRBD2 matches at 7 bases. Germline V gene sequence: CDR1 DFQATT, CDR2 SNEGSKA (reference sequence). After removal of 5 bases from V and 7 bases from J, the junction contained 4 bases not matched to a gene. The CDR3 sequence is 11 residues long. The CDR3 DNA, read in part, is TGCAGTGCTCTGCGGGAGTCGACC. Its protein product is CSALREST. The CDR3, in full, reads CSALRESTQYF.

As concerns this clone: The CDR3 is cut off 3 residues early in the read; its end comes from the germline J gene. This rearrangement joins TRBV19 to TRBJ2-2; D may match TRBD1 or TRBD2 (7 bases each). In germline, CDR1 is LNHDA, CDR2 SQIVND (reference sequence). CDR3 size: 15 residues. CDR3 in amino acids: CASSTRGGDSSPLFF. The sequenced part of the CDR3 DNA is TGTGCCAGTAGTACCCGGGGAGGGGACAGTTCACCG.

A remark on this clone: The junction departs from germline at one end; a sequencing error may be responsible. Read sequence stops 3 residues before the CDR3 end, and the germline J gene provides the missing end. This chain links TRBV5-1 with TRBJ2-3, with D possibly TRBD2 on 6 matching bases. CDR3 size: 14 residues. CDR1 and CDR2 from the germline V gene are SGHRS and YFSETQ. The CDR3 here is CASSWTREAETQYF. The part of the CDR3 DNA that was read is TGCGCCAGCAGCTGGACCAGGGAGGCAGAGACG.

CDR3 DNA, as far as it was read: TGCGCCAGCAGCTTATGGAATCCAGGCGGGGCAGACAATGAG. Encoded protein: CASSLWNPGGADNE. The complete CDR3 sequence is CASSLWNPGGADNEQFF. The chain carries TRBV5-1 and TRBJ2-1, with D perhaps TRBD2 (6 bases). The read is 3 residues too short to cover the CDR3 end, so that end is filled in from the germline J gene. The CDR3 contains 17 residues. V was clipped by 2 bases and J by 5 bases, with 20 bases between them. Per the germline V gene, CDR1 is SGHRS and CDR2 is YFSETQ.

As concerns this clone: The sequenced fragment ends 3 residues before the CDR3 boundary, so the rest is inferred from the germline J gene. The rearrangement joins TRBV15 to TRBJ1-1; maybe TRBD1 (5 bases). The CDR3 extends over 13 amino acids. V dropped 4 bases and J dropped 0 bases, with 6 bases sitting between them. Germline V gives CDR1 LNHNV, CDR2 YYDKDF (reference sequence). This chain's CDR3 is CATSTGMNTEAFF. Incomplete CDR3 DNA: TGTGCCACCAGCACAGGGATGAACACTGAA.

Worth noting for this clone: The read ends 3 residues before the CDR3 terminus; that terminus is restored from the germline J gene. J is TRBJ2-5 and V is TRBV30, with D possibly being TRBD2 (6 bases). Germline values: CDR1 GTSNPN, CDR2 SVGIG (reference sequence). CDR3 length: 14 amino acids. The V end lost 2 bases, the J end lost 2 bases, and 12 bases lay between the germline ends. The CDR3 loop is CAWSSQSGQETQYF. CDR3 DNA (partial): TGTGCCTGGAGTAGCCAGAGCGGGCAAGAGACC.

As for this clone: The read gets to within 3 residues of the CDR3 end, and the germline J gene fills in the rest. The chain couples TRBV6-1 to TRBJ1-1; D is perhaps TRBD1 (5 bases). Trimming cost V 1 base and J 5 bases, with 8 bases left between them. This CDR3 has 13 residues. Germline loops: CDR1 MNHNS, CDR2 SASEGT. The DNA read from the CDR3 is TGTGCCAGCAGTGAAGGGGGCTGGACTGAA. Translating it yields CASSEGGWTE. The whole CDR3 protein reads CASSEGGWTEAFF.

As regards this clone: The CDR3 is cut off 3 residues early in the read; its end comes from the germline J gene. The chain couples TRBV2 to TRBJ1-2, with 9 nucleotides matching TRBD1. Per germline, CDR1 SNHLY and CDR2 FYNNEI. V was pared by 0 bases and J by 6 bases, with 14 bases of the junction left unmatched. CDR3 length: 18 residues. The CDR3 region is CASSEALTGGGYFDGYTF. The part of the CDR3 DNA that was read is TGTGCCAGCAGTGAAGCGCTTACAGGGGGCGGATATTTTGATGGC.

Turning to this clone: The read falls 3 residues short of the CDR3 end, and the missing part is taken from the germline J gene. The V call is TRBV19, the J call TRBJ1-5, with 8 bases matching TRBD1. Germline CDR1 and CDR2: LNHDA and SQIVND (reference sequence). Trimming removed 3 bases from V and 5 bases from J; junction bases left unmatched: 6. The CDR3 runs 15 residues. The part of the CDR3 DNA that was read is TGTGCCAGTAGTATTACCGCACAGGGGGATCAGCCC. Translating it yields CASSITAQGDQP. The whole CDR3 sequence is CASSITAQGDQPQHF. The full variable domain, with the rest looked up from reference TRBV19 and TRBJ1-5, is DGGITQSPKYLFRKEGQNVTLSCEQNLNHDAMYWYRQDPGQGLRLIYYSQIVNDFQKGDIAEGYSVSREKKESFPLTVTSAQKNPTAFYLCASSITAQGDQPQHFGDGTRLSIL.

Its frequency marks this clone as medium-sized. The observed sequence ends 3 residues before the CDR3 terminus, with the missing tail filled in from the germline J gene. This chain connects TRBV30 to TRBJ2-1; TRBD1 aligns across 7 bases. J lost 1 base, V lost 4 bases, and 4 bases had no gene match. CDR3 length: 14 amino acids. Germline V gene lookup returns CDR1 GTSNPN and CDR2 SVGIG (reference sequence). The chain's CDR3 is CAWNRGTSYNEQFF. CDR3 DNA (partial): TGTGCCTGGAACAGGGGCACATCCTACAATGAG.

As to this clone: Read sequence stops 3 residues before the CDR3 end, and the germline J gene provides the missing end. V and J are TRBV7-8 and TRBJ2-1; 9 positions match TRBD2. Germline lookup yields CDR1 SGHVS and CDR2 FQNEAQ. The CDR3 loop spans 17 amino acids. Losses at the gene ends were 4 bases for V and 0 bases for J; bases not matched to a gene: 7. CDR3 bases read: TGTGCCAGCAGCTCACGCGGCGGGGGGGCCTCCTACAATGAG. Translated, it gives CASSSRGGGASYNE. In full, the CDR3 is CASSSRGGGASYNEQFF.